This T cell receptor beta chain came from a study of shared clonotypes between healthy human individuals. Germline values: CDR1 SGDLS, CDR2 YYNGEE. The CDR3 has 15 amino acids. Trimming left V 0 bases short and J 8 bases short, with 14 bases between. Sequencing used immunoSEQ multiplex PCR; TCRdb keeps in-frame clones, though not all of them. The sample lists over a million clones; over 95% were seen once. Of note for this clone: What it binds is not known.

Points from the study as a whole: The study found roughly 5% of naive CD4 clonotypes shared across a few donors.

The TCR comes from a man aged 30 to 39 in good health. The chain combines TRBV9 with TRBJ2-2; D not certain. Source material: naive CD4+ T cells sorted from blood. The subset here: CD45RA+ positively selected. The CDR3 loop is CASSVGDTKAGELFF. The CDR3 coding sequence is TGTGCCAGCAGCGTAGGTGACACCAAAGCGGGGGAGCTGTTTTTT.